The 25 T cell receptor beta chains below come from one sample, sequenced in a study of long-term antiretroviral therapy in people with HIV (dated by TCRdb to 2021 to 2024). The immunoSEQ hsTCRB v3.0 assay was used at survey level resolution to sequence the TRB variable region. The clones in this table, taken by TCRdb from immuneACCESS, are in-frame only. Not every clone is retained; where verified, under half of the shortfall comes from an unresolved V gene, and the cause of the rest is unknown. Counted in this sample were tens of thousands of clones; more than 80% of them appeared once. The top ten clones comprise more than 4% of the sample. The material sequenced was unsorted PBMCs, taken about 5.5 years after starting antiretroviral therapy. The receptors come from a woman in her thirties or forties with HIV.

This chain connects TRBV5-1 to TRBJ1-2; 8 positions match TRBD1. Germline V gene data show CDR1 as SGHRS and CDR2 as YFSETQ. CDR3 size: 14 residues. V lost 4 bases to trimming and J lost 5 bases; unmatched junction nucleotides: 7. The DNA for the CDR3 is TGCGCCAGCAGCCACGCAGGGACAGGTTATGGCTACACCTTC. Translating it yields CASSHAGTGYGYTF. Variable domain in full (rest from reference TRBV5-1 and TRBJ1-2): KAGVTQTPRYLIKTRGQQVTLSCSPISGHRSVSWYQQTPGQGLQFLFEYFSETQRNKGNFPGRFSGRQFSNSRSEMNVSTLELGDSALYLCASSHAGTGYGYTFGSGTRLTVV.

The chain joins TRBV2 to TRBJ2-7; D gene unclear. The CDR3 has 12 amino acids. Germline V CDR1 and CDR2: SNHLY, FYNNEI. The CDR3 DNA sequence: TGTTTGTCATCAGAAGATCCCTACGAGCAGTACTTC. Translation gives CLSSEDPYEQYF.

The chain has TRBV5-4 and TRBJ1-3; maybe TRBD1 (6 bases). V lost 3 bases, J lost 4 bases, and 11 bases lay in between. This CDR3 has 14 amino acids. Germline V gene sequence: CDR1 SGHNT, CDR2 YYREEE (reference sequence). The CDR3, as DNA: TGTGCCAGCAGCTCGCAGGGGCCCGGAAACACCATATATTTT. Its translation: CASSSQGPGNTIYF. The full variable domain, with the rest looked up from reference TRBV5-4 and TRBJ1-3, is ETGVTQSPTHLIKTRGQQVTLRCSSQSGHNTVSWYQQALGQGPQFIFQYYREEENGRGNFPPRFSGLQFPNYSSELNVNALELDDSALYLCASSSQGPGNTIYFGEGSWLTVV.

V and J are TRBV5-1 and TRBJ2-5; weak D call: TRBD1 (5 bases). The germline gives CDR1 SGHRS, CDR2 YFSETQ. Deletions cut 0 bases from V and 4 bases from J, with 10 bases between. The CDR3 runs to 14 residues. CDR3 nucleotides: TGCGCCAGCAGCTTGGGTGAAGGGGTAGAGACCCAGTACTTC. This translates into CASSLGEGVETQYF.

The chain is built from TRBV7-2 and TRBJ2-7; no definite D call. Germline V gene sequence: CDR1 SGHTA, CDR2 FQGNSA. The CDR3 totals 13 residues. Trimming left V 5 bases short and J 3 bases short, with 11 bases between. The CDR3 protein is CASSPKGNYEQYF. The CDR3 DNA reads TGTGCCAGCAGCCCTAAAGGGAACTACGAGCAGTACTTC. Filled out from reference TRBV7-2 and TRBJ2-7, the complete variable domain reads GAGVSQSPSNKVTEKGKDVELRCDPISGHTALYWYRQSLGQGLEFLIYFQGNSAPDKSGLPSDRFSAERTGGSVSTLTIQRTQQEDSAVYLCASSPKGNYEQYFGPGTRLTVT.

The DNA of the CDR3 is TGTGCCAGCAGCTTAGTTCCCGGGGAATATGGCTACACCTTC. Encoded protein: CASSLVPGEYGYTF. V usage is TRBV11-2 and J usage is TRBJ1-2; D ambiguous. This CDR3 has 14 residues. The germline V gene has CDR1 SGHAT and CDR2 FQNNGV. V was shortened by 1 base and J by 5 bases, with 11 bases between the two germline ends.

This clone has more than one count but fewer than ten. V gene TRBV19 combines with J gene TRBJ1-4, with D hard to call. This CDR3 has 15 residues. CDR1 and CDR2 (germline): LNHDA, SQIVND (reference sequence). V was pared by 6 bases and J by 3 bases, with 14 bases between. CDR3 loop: CASSRGWEANEKLFF. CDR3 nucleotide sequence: TGTGCCAGTAGCCGCGGTTGGGAAGCTAATGAAAAACTGTTTTTT.

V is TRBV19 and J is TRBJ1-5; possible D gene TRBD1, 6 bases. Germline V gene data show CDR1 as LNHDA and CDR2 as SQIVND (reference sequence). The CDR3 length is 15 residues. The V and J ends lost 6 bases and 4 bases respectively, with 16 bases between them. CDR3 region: CASSGGRGKNQPQHF. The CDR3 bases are TGTGCCAGTAGCGGGGGCCGGGGGAAAAATCAGCCCCAGCATTTT.

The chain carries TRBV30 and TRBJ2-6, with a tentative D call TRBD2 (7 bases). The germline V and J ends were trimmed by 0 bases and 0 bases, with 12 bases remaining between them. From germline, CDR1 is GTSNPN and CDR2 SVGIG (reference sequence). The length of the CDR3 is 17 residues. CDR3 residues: CAWSVTGGPSGANVLTF. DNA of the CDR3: TGTGCCTGGAGTGTAACCGGGGGGCCCTCTGGGGCCAACGTCCTGACTTTC.

This CDR3 is CASSVGQGPEAFF. In nucleotides, the CDR3 is TGTGCCAGCAGCGTAGGACAGGGCCCTGAAGCTTTCTTT. The rearrangement joins TRBV2 to TRBJ1-1; 8 bases align to TRBD1. V gave up 6 bases and J gave up 6 bases; unmatched junction bases: 6. Germline CDR1 SNHLY, CDR2 FYNNEI. This CDR3 contains 13 residues.

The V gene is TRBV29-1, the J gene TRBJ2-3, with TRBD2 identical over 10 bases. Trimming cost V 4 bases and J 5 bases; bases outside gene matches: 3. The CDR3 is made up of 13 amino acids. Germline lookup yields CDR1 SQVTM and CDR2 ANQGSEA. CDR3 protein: CSVVLAGVDTQYF. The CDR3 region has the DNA TGCAGCGTTGTCCTAGCGGGAGTAGATACGCAGTATTTT.

The CDR3 DNA reads TGCGCCAGCAGCCAAGTGCTAGCGGGAGTCACCGGGGAGCTGTTTTTT. Protein: CASSQVLAGVTGELFF. The chain combines TRBV4-1 with TRBJ2-2, with TRBD2 matching 10 bases. There are 16 residues in the CDR3. The V segment lost 1 base and the J segment 4 bases; nucleotides outside the gene matches: 3. The germline gives CDR1 MGHRA, CDR2 YSYEKL.

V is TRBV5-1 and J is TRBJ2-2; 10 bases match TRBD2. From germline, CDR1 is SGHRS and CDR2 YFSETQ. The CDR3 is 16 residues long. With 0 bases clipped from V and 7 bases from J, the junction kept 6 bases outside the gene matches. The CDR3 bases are TGCGCCAGCAGCTTGGCCAGCGGGAGGGCCGGCGGGGAGCTGTTTTTT. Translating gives CASSLASGRAGGELFF.

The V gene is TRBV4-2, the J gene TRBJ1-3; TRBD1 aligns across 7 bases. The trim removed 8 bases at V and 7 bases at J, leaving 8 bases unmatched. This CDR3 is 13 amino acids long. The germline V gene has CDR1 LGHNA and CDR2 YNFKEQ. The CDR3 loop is CASGGQVLNTIYF. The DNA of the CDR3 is TGTGCCAGCGGCGGACAGGTACTGAACACCATATATTTT.

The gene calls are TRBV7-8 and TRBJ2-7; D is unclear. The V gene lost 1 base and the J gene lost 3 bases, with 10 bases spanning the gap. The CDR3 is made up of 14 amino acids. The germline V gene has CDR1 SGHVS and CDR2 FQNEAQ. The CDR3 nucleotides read TGTGCCAGCAGCTTAGGACCATACCTCTACGAGCAGTACTTC. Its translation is CASSLGPYLYEQYF.

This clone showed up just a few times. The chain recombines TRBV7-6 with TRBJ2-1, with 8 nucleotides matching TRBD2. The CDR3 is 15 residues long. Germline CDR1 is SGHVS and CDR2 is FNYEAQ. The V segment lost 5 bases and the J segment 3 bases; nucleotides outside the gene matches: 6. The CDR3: CASSPEGLDYNEQFF. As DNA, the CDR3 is TGTGCCAGCAGCCCCGAGGGACTAGACTACAATGAGCAGTTCTTC.

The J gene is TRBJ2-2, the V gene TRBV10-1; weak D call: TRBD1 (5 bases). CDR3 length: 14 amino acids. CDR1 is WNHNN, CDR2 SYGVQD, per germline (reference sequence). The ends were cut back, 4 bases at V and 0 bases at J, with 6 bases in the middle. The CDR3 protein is CASSGQPNTGELFF. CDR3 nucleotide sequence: TGCGCCAGCAGTGGACAGCCGAACACCGGGGAGCTGTTTTTT.

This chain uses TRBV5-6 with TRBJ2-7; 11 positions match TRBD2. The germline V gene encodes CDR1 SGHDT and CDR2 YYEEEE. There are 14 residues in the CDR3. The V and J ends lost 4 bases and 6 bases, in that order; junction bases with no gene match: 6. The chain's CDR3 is CASSTGTSGREQYF. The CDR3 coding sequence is TGTGCCAGCAGCACCGGGACTAGCGGTCGCGAGCAGTACTTC.

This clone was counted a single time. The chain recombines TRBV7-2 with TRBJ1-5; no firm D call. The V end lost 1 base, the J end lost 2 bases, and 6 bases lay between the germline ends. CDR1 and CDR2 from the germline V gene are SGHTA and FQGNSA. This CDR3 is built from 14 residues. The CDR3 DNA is TGTGCCAGCAGCTTAGACAACGGCAATCAGCCCCAGCATTTT. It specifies CASSLDNGNQPQHF. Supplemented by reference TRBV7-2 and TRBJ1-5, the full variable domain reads GAGVSQSPSNKVTEKGKDVELRCDPISGHTALYWYRQSLGQGLEFLIYFQGNSAPDKSGLPSDRFSAERTGGSVSTLTIQRTQQEDSAVYLCASSLDNGNQPQHFGDGTRLSIL.

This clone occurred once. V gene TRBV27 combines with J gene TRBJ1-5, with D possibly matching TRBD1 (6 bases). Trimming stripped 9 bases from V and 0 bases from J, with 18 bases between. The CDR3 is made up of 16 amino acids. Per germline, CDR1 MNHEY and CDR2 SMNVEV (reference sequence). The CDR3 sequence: CASAVTGRDSNQPQHF. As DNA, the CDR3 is TGTGCCAGTGCGGTGACAGGCAGAGATAGCAATCAGCCCCAGCATTTT.

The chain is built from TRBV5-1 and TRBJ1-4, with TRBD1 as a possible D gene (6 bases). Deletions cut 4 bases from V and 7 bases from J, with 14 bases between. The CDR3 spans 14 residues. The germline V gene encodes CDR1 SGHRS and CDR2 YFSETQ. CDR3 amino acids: CASSPEGGAEKLFF. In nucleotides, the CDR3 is TGCGCCAGCAGCCCAGAAGGGGGGGCTGAAAAACTGTTTTTT.

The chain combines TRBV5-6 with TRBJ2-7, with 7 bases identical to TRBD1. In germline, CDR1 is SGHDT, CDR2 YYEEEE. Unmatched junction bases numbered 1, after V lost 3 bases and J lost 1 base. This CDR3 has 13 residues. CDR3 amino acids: CASSSGQSYEQYF. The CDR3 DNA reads TGTGCCAGCAGCTCGGGACAGTCCTACGAGCAGTACTTC.

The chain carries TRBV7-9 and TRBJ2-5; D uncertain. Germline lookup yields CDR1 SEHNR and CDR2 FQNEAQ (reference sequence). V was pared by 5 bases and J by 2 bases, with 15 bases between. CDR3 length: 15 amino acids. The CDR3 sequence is CASSRALAEQETQYF. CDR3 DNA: TGTGCCAGCAGCCGAGCCTTGGCTGAACAAGAGACCCAGTACTTC.

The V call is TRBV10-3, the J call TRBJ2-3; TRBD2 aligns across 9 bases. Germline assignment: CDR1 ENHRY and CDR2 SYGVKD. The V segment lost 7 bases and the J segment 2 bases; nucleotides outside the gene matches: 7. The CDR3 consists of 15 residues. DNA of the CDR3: TGTGCCATCAAGGGGGCTAGCGGGGACACAGATACGCAGTATTTT. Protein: CAIKGASGDTDTQYF.

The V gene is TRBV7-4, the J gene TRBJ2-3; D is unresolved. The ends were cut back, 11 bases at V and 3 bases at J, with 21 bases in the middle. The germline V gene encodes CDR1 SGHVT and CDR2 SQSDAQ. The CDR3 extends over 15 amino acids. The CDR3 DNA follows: TGTGCCCCCTACCCGCTCACAAAGGGTACAGATACGCAGTATTTT. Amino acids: CAPYPLTKGTDTQYF. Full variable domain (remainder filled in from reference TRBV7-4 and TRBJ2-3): GAGVSQSPRYKVAKRGRDVALRCDSISGHVTLYWYRQTLGQGSEVLTYSQSDAQRDKSGRPSGRFSAERPERSVSTLKIQRTEQGDSAVYLCAPYPLTKGTDTQYFGPGTRLTVL.